The 5 T cell receptor beta chains below come from one sample, sequenced in a study of T cells in Graves' hyperthyroidism and ophthalmopathy. From RNA transcripts, TCR beta CDR3 regions were amplified. When the TCR CDR3 underwent first-round RT-PCR, the HTBI primer set was used. TCRdb independently ran MiXCR on the multiplex PCR reads; one entry per CDR3 protein. The sample lists some 250,000 distinct CDR3 sequences, about 15% occurring once. Sequenced material: blood. The source of these receptors is a woman in her forties with Graves' hyperthyroidism that later progressed to Graves' ophthalmopathy.

This chain joins TRBV6-2 or TRBV6-3 and TRBJ1-1, with 9 bases matching TRBD1. The V gene end was trimmed by 5 bases and the J gene end by 4 bases; junction bases not matched to a gene: 8. Germline values: CDR1 MNHEY, CDR2 SVGEGT. The CDR3 is made up of 15 amino acids. CDR3 loop: CASSPRDRESTEAFF. CDR3 DNA: TGTGCCAGCAGTCCCCGGGACAGGGAAAGCACTGAAGCTTTCTTT.

This clonotype occurred a few times. CDR3 in amino acids: CASSTRDRGATGELFF. The CDR3 region has the DNA TGTGCCAGCAGTACCCGGGACAGAGGGGCCACCGGGGAGCTGTTTTTT. V usage is TRBV6-1 and J usage is TRBJ2-2; 7 bases are a match to TRBD1. V was pared by 5 bases and J by 4 bases, with 10 bases of the junction left unmatched. The length of the CDR3 is 16 residues. Per germline, CDR1 MNHNS and CDR2 SASEGT.

This clonotype was seen at least ten times. The chain employs TRBV10-3 and TRBJ1-1, with D unresolved. Trimming pared 6 bases from V and 4 bases from J, leaving 12 bases between. The CDR3 has 13 residues. The germline V gene encodes CDR1 ENHRY and CDR2 SYGVKD. DNA of the CDR3: TGTGCCATCAGCGACCCCCGTGGCACTGAAGCTTTCTTT. This gives the protein CAISDPRGTEAFF.

This clonotype was picked up many times. The rearrangement joins TRBV28 to TRBJ2-3; D not certain. CDR1 and CDR2 (germline): MDHEN, SYDVKM. This CDR3 spans 16 amino acids. The V end lost 4 bases, the J end lost 2 bases, and 16 bases lay between the germline ends. This CDR3 is CASSWAVGSPTDTQYF. CDR3 nucleotides: TGTGCCAGCAGTTGGGCCGTCGGGTCCCCCACAGATACGCAGTATTTT.

This sequence joins TRBV20-1 and TRBJ2-7; D is perhaps TRBD1 (6 bases). Germline CDR1 reads DFQATT; CDR2 reads SNEGSKA (reference sequence). There are 14 residues in the CDR3. V was trimmed by 1 base and J by 7 bases, leaving 17 bases between them. In DNA form, the CDR3 reads TGCAGTGCTAGAGGTCAGGGGCGGACTGGAGAGCAGTACTTC. Protein sequence: CSARGQGRTGEQYF.